The T cell receptor beta chain described here comes from a study of beta chain features in type 1 diabetes. The isolated RNA, all of it, was reverse transcribed, so expressed TCRB transcripts were what got sequenced. Here immunoSEQ multiplex PCR was the method, and the copy in TCRdb shows in-frame clones only, minus some. The sample contains some 360,000 clones, 8% to 10% of which appear only once. The table lists this clone with many counts. The antigen is unknown. V was pared by 0 bases and J by 10 bases, with 15 bases between. CDR1 is SGHDN, CDR2 FVKESK, per germline. This CDR3 comprises 15 residues. Points from the study as a whole: Relative to healthy donors, patients appeared to have naive, central memory and Treg TCRB repertoires that were more similar. Junctions at VDJ sites from type 1 diabetes patients had fewer insertions and more deletions. People with Type 1 diabetes carried modestly yet significantly shorter TCRB CDR3s in all four CD4+ subsets.

Sample: central memory CD4+ T cells from blood. This rearrangement joins TRBV14 to TRBJ1-4, with D unclear. The clonotype was recovered from a man aged 25-45 years with type 1 diabetes. CDR3 residues: CASSQDSEEPRKLFF. Here the CDR3 DNA reads TGTGCCAGCAGCCAAGATTCGGAGGAGCCCAGAAAACTGTTTTTT.